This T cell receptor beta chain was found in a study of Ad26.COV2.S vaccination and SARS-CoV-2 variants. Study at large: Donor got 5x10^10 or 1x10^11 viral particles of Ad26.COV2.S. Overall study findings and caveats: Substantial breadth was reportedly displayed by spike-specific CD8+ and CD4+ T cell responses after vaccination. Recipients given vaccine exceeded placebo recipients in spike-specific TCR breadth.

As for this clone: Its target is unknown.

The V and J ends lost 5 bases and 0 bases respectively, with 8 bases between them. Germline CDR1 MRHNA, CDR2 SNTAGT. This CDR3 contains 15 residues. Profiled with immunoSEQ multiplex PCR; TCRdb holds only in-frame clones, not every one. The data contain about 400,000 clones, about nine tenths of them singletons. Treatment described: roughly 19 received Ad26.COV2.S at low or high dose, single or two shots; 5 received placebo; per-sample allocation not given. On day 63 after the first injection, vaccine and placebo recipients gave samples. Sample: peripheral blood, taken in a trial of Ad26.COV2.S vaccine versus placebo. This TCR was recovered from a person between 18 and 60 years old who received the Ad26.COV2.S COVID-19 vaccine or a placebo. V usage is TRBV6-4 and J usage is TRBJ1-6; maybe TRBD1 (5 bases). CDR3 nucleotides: TGTGCCAGCAGTTTCGACAGCTCCTATAATTCACCCCTCCACTTT. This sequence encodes CASSFDSSYNSPLHF.